Below are 20 T cell receptor delta chains sequenced from a single sample in a study of human gamma delta and Vdelta1 T cells. These receptors' targets are unknown. TCRdb processed the PCR reads again with the CATT caller. This sample has over 10,000 delta-chain clones, with around 49% found just once. The sequencing sample was made of Vdelta1 gamma-delta T cells from blood grown in culture (DOT cells). Source of these receptors: a human donor in good health.

J is TRDJ1 and V is TRDV1; TRDD3 matches 9 bases. CDR3 size: 24 residues. The V gene end was trimmed by 2 bases and the J gene end by 1 base; junction bases not matched to a gene: 29. Germline CDR1 is TSWWSYY and CDR2 is QGS. The CDR3 is CALGESSAPYPVQGDTSGTDKLIF. Written as DNA, the CDR3 is TGTGCTCTTGGGGAATCATCGGCCCCCTATCCTGTACAGGGGGATACTTCGGGCACCGATAAACTCATCTTT.

This chain joins TRDV1 and TRDJ1, with 9 bases fitting TRDD3. The V segment lost 4 bases and the J segment 0 bases; nucleotides outside the gene matches: 12. The CDR3 sequence is 18 residues long. CDR1 and CDR2 from the germline V gene are TSWWSYY and QGS. The CDR3 DNA sequence: TGTGCTCTTGGGGCCCGAAAACTGGGGGACACCAACACCGATAAACTCATCTTT. This sequence encodes CALGARKLGDTNTDKLIF.

The gene calls are TRDV1 and TRDJ1; tentative D call: TRDD2 (6 bases). Per germline, CDR1 TSWWSYY and CDR2 QGS. Trimming shortened V by 2 bases and J by 0 bases, and 19 bases separated the two germline ends. The CDR3 runs to 18 residues. CDR3 sequence: CALGEESLPLQYTDKLIF. The CDR3 bases are TGTGCTCTTGGGGAAGAATCCCTTCCACTCCAATACACCGATAAACTCATCTTT.

The chain employs TRDV1 and TRDJ1; 11 nucleotides align to TRDD3. CDR3 length: 26 residues. Germline assignment: CDR1 TSWWSYY and CDR2 QGS. V trimming: 0 bases; J trimming: 2 bases; junction bases outside the gene matches: 32. The CDR3 here is CALGELGALRFRDWGIAGGGTDKLIF. CDR3 coding DNA: TGTGCTCTTGGGGAACTGGGAGCTCTACGTTTTAGGGACTGGGGGATAGCTGGAGGGGGTACCGATAAACTCATCTTT.

This chain joins TRDV1 and TRDJ1, with TRDD3 matching 7 bases. This CDR3 is 18 amino acids long. The germline CDR1 and CDR2 sequences are TSWWSYY and QGS. The V segment lost 2 bases and the J segment 0 bases; nucleotides outside the gene matches: 12. CDR3 sequence reads: CALGEDSRGIPYTDKLIF. The CDR3 bases are TGTGCTCTTGGGGAAGACTCACGGGGGATTCCTTACACCGATAAACTCATCTTT.

The V call is TRDV1, the J call TRDJ1, with D uncertain. Germline CDR1 and CDR2: TSWWSYY and QGS. The CDR3 consists of 15 residues. The germline V and J ends were trimmed by 5 bases and 6 bases, with 19 bases remaining between them. In DNA form, the CDR3 reads TGTGCTCTTGGGCCTCGGGCCTCGTACATTCATAAACTCATCTTT. It encodes CALGPRASYIHKLIF.

The chain couples TRDV1 to TRDJ1, with D tentatively TRDD3 (6 bases). V lost 0 bases to trimming and J lost 0 bases, with 23 bases between them. Germline V gene sequence: CDR1 TSWWSYY, CDR2 QGS. The CDR3 is 20 amino acids. CDR3 protein: CALGELSLQVLTGNTDKLIF. In DNA, the CDR3 is TGTGCTCTTGGGGAACTTTCGCTCCAGGTACTTACTGGGAACACCGATAAACTCATCTTT.

J is TRDJ1 and V is TRDV1; TRDD3 matches at 9 bases. This CDR3 spans 20 amino acids. Per germline, CDR1 TSWWSYY and CDR2 QGS. With 6 bases clipped from V and 0 bases from J, the junction kept 20 bases outside the gene matches. CDR3 loop: CALGDDDTNWGTQNTDKLIF. The CDR3 DNA reads TGTGCTCTTGGAGATGACGATACGAACTGGGGGACCCAAAACACCGATAAACTCATCTTT.

Worth noting for this clone: Other DNA sequences in the sample encode the same CDR3. The chain uses TRDV1 and TRDJ1, with 8 bases identical to TRDD3. The CDR3 is 18 residues long. CDR1 TSWWSYY and CDR2 QGS come from the germline V gene. Trimming cost V 1 base and J 1 base; bases outside gene matches: 11. The CDR3 loop reads CALGERGSLGVATDKLIF. The CDR3 DNA follows: TGTGCTCTTGGGGAACGTGGGTCACTGGGGGTGGCCACCGATAAACTCATCTTT.

The V call is TRDV1, the J call TRDJ1, with 12 bases identical to TRDD3. The CDR3 length is 22 residues. Trimming took 0 bases from V and 0 from J; bases not matched to a gene: 17. CDR1 TSWWSYY and CDR2 QGS come from the germline V gene. This CDR3 is CALGELPLLWGIRDKYTDKLIF. In nucleotides, the CDR3 is TGTGCTCTTGGGGAACTCCCCTTACTCTGGGGGATACGGGACAAGTACACCGATAAACTCATCTTT.

Only one count was recorded for this clone. The V gene is TRDV1, the J gene TRDJ1; D perhaps matches TRDD2 (5 bases). The CDR3 length is 17 residues. The ends were cut back, 3 bases at V and 0 bases at J, with 17 bases in the middle. CDR1 and CDR2 from the germline V gene are TSWWSYY and QGS. CDR3: CALGDFRWAFYTDKLIF. The CDR3 nucleotides are TGTGCTCTTGGGGACTTTCGTTGGGCCTTCTACACCGATAAACTCATCTTT.

The chain joins TRDV1 to TRDJ1; D call uncertain. The V gene's germline CDR1 is TSWWSYY and CDR2 QGS. The CDR3 length is 19 residues. V was pared by 1 base and J by 0 bases, with 21 bases between. The CDR3 spells CALGERRDPRKKYTDKLIF. The CDR3 DNA is TGTGCTCTTGGGGAACGCAGGGACCCGAGGAAGAAGTACACCGATAAACTCATCTTT.

This clone was observed a few times. V and J are TRDV1 and TRDJ1, with 13 bases aligning to TRDD3. Germline lookup yields CDR1 TSWWSYY and CDR2 QGS. There are 18 residues in the CDR3. V lost 0 bases, J lost 4 bases, and 8 bases stayed unmatched. The CDR3, as DNA: TGTGCTCTTGGGGAACTCCCCCCACTGGGGGATACGGGCGATAAACTCATCTTT. This sequence encodes CALGELPPLGDTGDKLIF.

This clone has just a few counts. The chain uses TRDV1 and TRDJ1, with D possibly TRDD3 on 5 matching bases. Germline V gene lookup returns CDR1 TSWWSYY and CDR2 QGS. The V gene lost 5 bases and the J gene lost 5 bases, with 24 bases spanning the gap. This CDR3 spans 17 amino acids. CDR3 region: CALGNPGGVWWKDKLIF. Written as DNA, the CDR3 is TGTGCTCTTGGGAACCCGGGGGGGGTATGGTGGAAAGATAAACTCATCTTT.

The chain links TRDV1 to TRDJ1; the D gene is possibly TRDD3 (6 bases). Germline CDR1 is TSWWSYY and CDR2 is QGS. The length of the CDR3 is 24 residues. Trimming shortened V by 2 bases and J by 0 bases, and 37 bases separated the two germline ends. The CDR3 DNA reads TGTGCTCTTGGGGAAACGAGGTCCTGGAGGATACATGGGGGTCAGAGTCTGTACACCGATAAACTCATCTTT. Amino acid sequence: CALGETRSWRIHGGQSLYTDKLIF.

The chain couples TRDV1 to TRDJ1, with 9 bases fitting TRDD3. Losses at the gene ends were 4 bases for V and 0 bases for J; bases not matched to a gene: 30. Germline CDR1 TSWWSYY, CDR2 QGS. CDR3 length: 24 amino acids. The CDR3 spells CALGVPDFPTGQIKGIRNTDKLIF. CDR3 DNA sequence: TGTGCTCTTGGGGTTCCAGATTTCCCTACAGGGCAAATAAAGGGGATACGAAACACCGATAAACTCATCTTT.

V and J are TRDV1 and TRDJ3; D unresolved. The V and J ends lost 2 bases and 0 bases respectively, with 14 bases between them. This CDR3 has 19 amino acids. Germline V CDR1 and CDR2: TSWWSYY, QGS. The CDR3 here is CALGESRNFSSWDTRQMFF. In nucleotides, the CDR3 is TGTGCTCTTGGGGAAAGCCGAAACTTTAGCTCCTGGGACACCCGACAGATGTTTTTC.

This sequence joins TRDV1 and TRDJ1; either TRDD2 or TRDD3 may supply D (8 bases each). V was trimmed by 1 base and J by 4 bases, leaving 37 bases between them. The CDR3 runs to 23 residues. The germline V gene has CDR1 TSWWSYY and CDR2 QGS. CDR3 nucleotides: TGTGCTCTTGGGGAACGGTCCTCTTCCTACAGCTTGGGGGATGGAACCCTTAGCGATAAACTCATCTTT. Translation: CALGERSSSYSLGDGTLSDKLIF.

This clone is a singleton in its sample. The chain has TRDV1 and TRDJ1, with 7 bases identical to TRDD3. J was trimmed by 2 bases and V by 4 bases; bases with no gene match: 25. Per germline, CDR1 TSWWSYY and CDR2 QGS. The CDR3 extends over 21 amino acids. The DNA of the CDR3 is TGTGCTCTTGGGGCCCTCTTTCTAGATGGGGGACAGCCTATCGGGACCGATAAACTCATCTTT. It yields the protein CALGALFLDGGQPIGTDKLIF.

This clone is labeled as medium-sized. This chain joins TRDV1 and TRDJ1; 13 positions agree with TRDD3. The V gene end was trimmed by 7 bases and the J gene end by 11 bases; junction bases not matched to a gene: 16. CDR3 length: 16 residues. Germline-derived CDR1 and CDR2 are TSWWSYY and QGS. The CDR3 spells CALETCLLGDTHQLIF. CDR3 DNA sequence: TGTGCTCTTGAGACCTGCCTACTGGGGGATACGCATCAGCTCATCTTT.